This T cell receptor beta chain was profiled in a study of somatic mutations in cytotoxic T cells in rheumatoid arthritis. Across the whole study: Selected populations of V beta antibody-stained T cells underwent flow sorting at nearly 100% purity; these encompassed V beta1+ cells subjected to TCRB sequencing. Study-wide findings and caveats: The study found no significant difference in CD8+ T-cell clonality between rheumatoid arthritis patients and age-matched healthy controls.

Isolation of CD4+ and CD8+ cells used positive magnetic bead selection, with purity checked by flow cytometry. Note on this clone: The antigen remains unidentified.

The ends were cut back, 4 bases at V and 8 bases at J, with 7 bases in the middle. The CDR3 totals 11 residues. CDR1 SGHRS and CDR2 YFSETQ come from the germline V gene. Data came from immunoSEQ multiplex PCR; TCRdb stores just in-frame clones and leaves some out. The table includes around 21,000 clones, roughly 74% detected once. The gene calls are TRBV5-1 and TRBJ2-1; no definite D call. The sample consisted of CD8+ T cells sorted from blood. This TCR derives from an adult with rheumatoid arthritis. The CDR3 nucleotides read TGCGCCAGCAGCGAACGCCATGAGCAGTTCTTC. Residues: CASSERHEQFF.